These T cell receptor beta chains were read from a single sample in a study of OX40 agonist ivuxolimab in advanced cancers. Libraries were prepared by immunoSEQ multiplex PCR; TCRdb keeps only in-frame clonotypes and omits some of them. The sample records 65,000 to 80,000 clones, 84% being singletons. The material was CD4+ or CD8+ T cells sorted from blood, obtained in a trial of the OX40 agonist ivuxolimab. These TCRs come from an adult with an advanced solid tumor such as melanoma, head and neck, liver or kidney cancer. CDR3s include the opening cysteine and the closing phenylalanine or tryptophan. A D gene is named only where the DNA matches it firmly. The listing skips clone size in some rows; elsewhere it reads once, few, many or a size class.

d_call: TRBD2; v_call: TRBV18; clone_size: .; j_call: TRBJ2-3; cdr3_nt: TGTGCCAGCTCCCCACCGTGGCGGGAGGGAACAGATACGCAGTATTTT; cdr3_aa: CASSPPWREGTDTQYF
d_call: .; v_call: TRBV19; clone_size: .; j_call: TRBJ2-3; cdr3_nt: TGTGCCAGCGGGACTGGCATGACAGATACGCAGTATTTT; cdr3_aa: CASGTGMTDTQYF
d_call: TRBD2; v_call: TRBV7-2; clone_size: .; j_call: TRBJ2-2; cdr3_nt: TGTGCCAGCAGCTATCTAGCGGGAGGGAACATCGGGGAGCTGTTTTTT; cdr3_aa: CASSYLAGGNIGELFF
d_call: .; v_call: TRBV9; clone_size: .; j_call: TRBJ1-3; cdr3_nt: TGTGCCAGCAGCGCACAGGTCTCTGGAAACACCATATATTTT; cdr3_aa: CASSAQVSGNTIYF
d_call: TRBD2; v_call: TRBV10-1; clone_size: .; j_call: TRBJ2-1; cdr3_nt: TGCGCCAGCAGTGAAAGCGGGACGTACAATGAGCAGTTCTTC; cdr3_aa: CASSESGTYNEQFF
d_call: .; v_call: TRBV30; clone_size: .; j_call: TRBJ1-5; cdr3_nt: TGTGCCTGGAGTGCCCTAGGGGGGGCTAACAATCAGCCCCAGCATTTT; cdr3_aa: CAWSALGGANNQPQHF
d_call: TRBD1; v_call: TRBV15; clone_size: .; j_call: TRBJ1-2; cdr3_nt: TGTGCCACCAGCAGAGATTATGGGAGGGCAGGGGGCGTTGGCTACACCTTC; cdr3_aa: CATSRDYGRAGGVGYTF
d_call: .; v_call: TRBV27; clone_size: .; j_call: TRBJ2-1; cdr3_nt: TGTGCCAGCAGTTTATTTCCCCTCAATGAGCAGTTCTTC; cdr3_aa: CASSLFPLNEQFF
d_call: .; v_call: TRBV7-9; clone_size: .; j_call: TRBJ2-5; cdr3_nt: TGTGCGAGCGGGTGGCAAGAGACCCAGTACTTC; cdr3_aa: CASGWQETQYF
d_call: .; v_call: TRBV6-1; clone_size: .; j_call: TRBJ1-1; cdr3_nt: TGTGCCAGCAGTGAAGCGCGCGAGACTTCAGCTTTCTTT; cdr3_aa: CASSEARETSAFF
d_call: .; v_call: TRBV6-6; clone_size: .; j_call: TRBJ2-7; cdr3_nt: TGTGCCAGCAGTTATCGAAGCGACGAGCAGTACTTC; cdr3_aa: CASSYRSDEQYF
d_call: .; v_call: TRBV19; clone_size: .; j_call: TRBJ1-4; cdr3_nt: TGTGCCAGTAGTGCTGGCGGGGCAGGGAATGAAAAACTGTTTTTT; cdr3_aa: CASSAGGAGNEKLFF
d_call: .; v_call: TRBV11-1; clone_size: once; j_call: TRBJ2-2; cdr3_nt: TGTGCCAGCAGCTTAGAATCGGGAACAGCCACCGGGGAGCTGTTTTTT; cdr3_aa: CASSLESGTATGELFF
d_call: .; v_call: TRBV27; clone_size: .; j_call: TRBJ1-6; cdr3_nt: TGTGCCAGCAGTTTGAGCTCCTATAATTCACCCCTCCACTTT; cdr3_aa: CASSLSSYNSPLHF
d_call: TRBD2; v_call: TRBV7-2; clone_size: .; j_call: TRBJ2-4; cdr3_nt: TGTGCCAGCAGCTTACAGACTAGCGGGGGAAACATTCAGTACTTC; cdr3_aa: CASSLQTSGGNIQYF
d_call: .; v_call: TRBV5-1; clone_size: .; j_call: TRBJ2-7; cdr3_nt: TGCGCCAGCAGCTTGGCGAGCTCCTACGAGCAGTACTTC; cdr3_aa: CASSLASSYEQYF
d_call: .; v_call: TRBV6-4; clone_size: many; j_call: TRBJ2-6; cdr3_nt: TGTGCCAGCAGTGACGGGGGGCGCGGTGGGGCCAACGTCCTGACTTTC; cdr3_aa: CASSDGGRGGANVLTF
d_call: .; v_call: TRBV7-3; clone_size: .; j_call: TRBJ2-3; cdr3_nt: TGTGCCAGCAGCTCGGCAGGGGCTCCCACAGATACGCAGTATTTT; cdr3_aa: CASSSAGAPTDTQYF
d_call: .; v_call: TRBV6-4; clone_size: .; j_call: TRBJ1-5; cdr3_nt: TGTGCCAGCAGTGACTGGACTGGCGGCGTCAATCAGCCCCAGCATTTT; cdr3_aa: CASSDWTGGVNQPQHF
d_call: .; v_call: TRBV30; clone_size: .; j_call: TRBJ2-5; cdr3_nt: TGTGCCTGGTCCGAACAAGAGACCCAGTACTTC; cdr3_aa: CAWSEQETQYF
d_call: .; v_call: TRBV18; clone_size: .; j_call: TRBJ2-3; cdr3_nt: TGTGCCAGCTCACGTGAGCACACAGATACGCAGTATTTT; cdr3_aa: CASSREHTDTQYF
d_call: .; v_call: TRBV5-1; clone_size: .; j_call: TRBJ2-5; cdr3_nt: TGCGCCAGCAGCTTGGAGGTTCACCAAGAGACCCAGTACTTC; cdr3_aa: CASSLEVHQETQYF
d_call: TRBD1; v_call: TRBV19; clone_size: few; j_call: TRBJ2-7; cdr3_nt: TGTGCCAGTAGTACCGGGACAGGCTACGAGCAGTACTTC; cdr3_aa: CASSTGTGYEQYF
d_call: .; v_call: TRBV11-2; clone_size: .; j_call: TRBJ2-7; cdr3_nt: TGTGCCAGCAGCTTAGGTCGGGGCTCCTACGAGCAGTACTTC; cdr3_aa: CASSLGRGSYEQYF
d_call: TRBD2; v_call: TRBV28; clone_size: .; j_call: TRBJ2-5; cdr3_nt: TGTGCCAGCGCGACCCCGACTAGCGGGAGGGCCGCCGAGACCCAGTACTTC; cdr3_aa: CASATPTSGRAAETQYF
d_call: .; v_call: TRBV27; clone_size: few; j_call: TRBJ2-6; cdr3_nt: TGTGCCAGCAGTTTTAGCGCCGGGGCTGGGGCCAACGTCCTGACTTTC; cdr3_aa: CASSFSAGAGANVLTF
d_call: TRBD1; v_call: TRBV29-1; clone_size: .; j_call: TRBJ2-2; cdr3_nt: TGCAGCGTTAGCATTGGGACAGGGTCGCTCGCGGGGGAGCTGTTTTTT; cdr3_aa: CSVSIGTGSLAGELFF
d_call: .; v_call: TRBV19; clone_size: .; j_call: TRBJ1-4; cdr3_nt: TGTGCCAGTAGTCCCCGGGAGAATGAAAAACTGTTTTTT; cdr3_aa: CASSPRENEKLFF
d_call: .; v_call: TRBV14; clone_size: .; j_call: TRBJ2-3; cdr3_nt: TGTGCCAGCAGCCGGACAGAGGGAACAGATACGCAGTATTTT; cdr3_aa: CASSRTEGTDTQYF
d_call: .; v_call: TRBV2; clone_size: once; j_call: TRBJ2-2; cdr3_nt: TGTGCCAGCAGGCCCGGGCAGTCCGGGGAGCTGTTTTTT; cdr3_aa: CASRPGQSGELFF
d_call: .; v_call: TRBV28; clone_size: .; j_call: TRBJ1-4; cdr3_nt: TGTGCCAGCAGGGATGCTTCGGAGGAAAAACTGTTTTTT; cdr3_aa: CASRDASEEKLFF
d_call: TRBD2; v_call: TRBV2; clone_size: few; j_call: TRBJ2-1; cdr3_nt: TGTGCCAGCAGAGGACTAGCGGGGGGCCCACATGAGCAGTTCTTC; cdr3_aa: CASRGLAGGPHEQFF
d_call: TRBD2; v_call: TRBV5-4; clone_size: .; j_call: TRBJ2-1; cdr3_nt: TGTGCCAGCAGTTCCGGGACTAGCGACCACAATGAGCAGTTCTTC; cdr3_aa: CASSSGTSDHNEQFF
d_call: TRBD1; v_call: TRBV7-6; clone_size: .; j_call: TRBJ2-1; cdr3_nt: TGTGCCAGCAGCTTAGCCAGGACAGGGTGGAATGAGCAGTTCTTC; cdr3_aa: CASSLARTGWNEQFF
d_call: TRBD1; v_call: TRBV9; clone_size: .; j_call: TRBJ2-3; cdr3_nt: TGTGCCAGCAGCGTACACCCAGGGGGAAGTGTAGCCGATACGCAGTATTTT; cdr3_aa: CASSVHPGGSVADTQYF
d_call: .; v_call: TRBV7-2; clone_size: .; j_call: TRBJ1-5; cdr3_nt: TGTGCCAGCAGCTTAGGTCAGGGTTGGCCTAATCAGCCCCAGCATTTT; cdr3_aa: CASSLGQGWPNQPQHF
d_call: TRBD2; v_call: TRBV2; clone_size: .; j_call: TRBJ2-7; cdr3_nt: TGTGCCAGAGGGGCTAGCGGGAGCAACGAGCAGTACTTC; cdr3_aa: CARGASGSNEQYF
d_call: TRBD2; v_call: TRBV7-3; clone_size: .; j_call: TRBJ2-1; cdr3_nt: TGTGCCAGCAGTCCAGGGGTTAGCGGGAGCAATGAGCAGTTCTTC; cdr3_aa: CASSPGVSGSNEQFF
d_call: .; v_call: TRBV18; clone_size: .; j_call: TRBJ2-6; cdr3_nt: TGTGCCAGCTCACAACAGAAAATCTCTGGGGCCAACGTCCTGACTTTC; cdr3_aa: CASSQQKISGANVLTF
d_call: .; v_call: TRBV6-6; clone_size: few; j_call: TRBJ1-1; cdr3_nt: TGTGCCAGCAGTTATTCCCAGGGAGCTTTCTTT; cdr3_aa: CASSYSQGAFF
d_call: .; v_call: TRBV11-2; clone_size: .; j_call: TRBJ2-4; cdr3_nt: TGTGCCAGCAGCTTAGTACAGGGCCAAAACATTCAGTACTTC; cdr3_aa: CASSLVQGQNIQYF
d_call: .; v_call: TRBV9; clone_size: .; j_call: TRBJ1-5; cdr3_nt: TGTGCCAGCAGCGCGGGGGCCTTGAATCAGCCCCAGCATTTT; cdr3_aa: CASSAGALNQPQHF
d_call: .; v_call: TRBV18; clone_size: once; j_call: TRBJ1-1; cdr3_nt: TGTGCCAGCTCCCCTCGGGGGGGGGCGCAAGGTGCTTTCTTT; cdr3_aa: CASSPRGGAQGAFF
d_call: .; v_call: TRBV6-6; clone_size: .; j_call: TRBJ1-1; cdr3_nt: TGTGCCAGCAGTTCCCATATGAACACTGAAGCTTTCTTT; cdr3_aa: CASSSHMNTEAFF
d_call: .; v_call: TRBV19; clone_size: .; j_call: TRBJ2-7; cdr3_nt: TGTGCCAGTAGTATAGATCCCTTGCGGCAGTACTTC; cdr3_aa: CASSIDPLRQYF
d_call: TRBD2; v_call: TRBV7-9; clone_size: few; j_call: TRBJ2-7; cdr3_nt: TGTGCCAGCAGCCAATTAACTAGCGGGAGCTCCTACGAGCAGTACTTC; cdr3_aa: CASSQLTSGSSYEQYF
d_call: .; v_call: TRBV28; clone_size: .; j_call: TRBJ2-7; cdr3_nt: TGTGCCAGCAGCCCCCAGGGCGAGCAGTACTTC; cdr3_aa: CASSPQGEQYF
d_call: .; v_call: TRBV7-8; clone_size: .; j_call: TRBJ1-1; cdr3_nt: TGTGCCAGCAGCTTAGCGCTCAACACTGAAGCTTTCTTT; cdr3_aa: CASSLALNTEAFF
d_call: TRBD2; v_call: TRBV7-9; clone_size: .; j_call: TRBJ2-3; cdr3_nt: TGTTCCAGCACCAGCGGTGGTAGCGGGGGGGATTATACGCAGTATTTT; cdr3_aa: CSSTSGGSGGDYTQYF
d_call: .; v_call: TRBV21-1; clone_size: .; j_call: TRBJ1-3; cdr3_nt: TGTGCCGGGGGGACAGGGCTTGGAGTCTCTGGAAACACCATATATTTT; cdr3_aa: CAGGTGLGVSGNTIYF
d_call: .; v_call: TRBV21-1; clone_size: .; j_call: TRBJ2-6; cdr3_nt: TGTGCCAGCACCATAAGGACTAGCGGGCCCTCCGCTGGGGCCAACGTCCTGACTTTC; cdr3_aa: CASTIRTSGPSAGANVLTF
d_call: TRBD1; v_call: TRBV5-5; clone_size: once; j_call: TRBJ1-1; cdr3_nt: TGTGCCAGCAGCCCAATATTTCCGGGACAGGGGACTGAAGCTTTCTTT; cdr3_aa: CASSPIFPGQGTEAFF
d_call: .; v_call: TRBV4-3; clone_size: .; j_call: TRBJ2-2; cdr3_nt: TGCGCCAGCAGCCAAGGGGAAGGCCCGAACACCGGGGAGCTGTTTTTT; cdr3_aa: CASSQGEGPNTGELFF